The entry below gives a single TCR beta chain sequence along with its context. What it binds is not known. The V gene's germline CDR1 is SGHVS and CDR2 FQNEAQ. V was cut by 1 base and J by 7 bases, with 13 bases left in between. The CDR3 spans 15 residues. RNA transcripts served as the template for amplifying TCR beta CDR3 regions. First-round RT-PCR of the TCR CDR3 relied on the HTBI primer set. TCRdb ran MiXCR on the multiplex PCR reads and lists one entry per CDR3 protein. The table has 400,000 or so distinct CDR3 sequences, over 11% seen once; the top ten hold 25% to 30%. This sample stems from a study of T cells in Graves' hyperthyroidism and ophthalmopathy. Study outcomes and limitations: Ophthalmopathy, which appeared later, was predicted by the model a median about 6 months before onset. Ophthalmopathy stood apart from stable hyperthyroidism in a 13 V-J model.

This receptor was obtained from a man aged 50-59 years with Graves' ophthalmopathy. The chain combines TRBV7-8 with TRBJ2-2; no reliable D call. The sequencing input was blood. Here the CDR3 DNA reads TGTGCCAGCAGCTTAGGGTCTGGGGAAAACGGGGAGCTGTTTTTT. Amino acids: CASSLGSGENGELFF.